This T cell receptor beta chain was captured by sequencing in a study of T cell repertoires in cytomegalovirus infection. Study in general: Signatures in public TCR beta sequences pointed to both CMV infection and matching HLA type.

Study-level findings and limits: The study found HLA-C-restricted CMV-specific TCR beta clonotypes dominating the ex vivo response. Based on cumulative public TCR beta family frequency, carriers of CMV plus the relevant HLA were identified.

CDR1 is MNHNY, CDR2 SVGAGI, per germline (reference sequence). This CDR3 contains 12 residues. V shed 10 bases and J shed 3 bases, with 13 bases lying between them. MiXCR, run by TCRdb on the reads, gives a single entry per CDR3 protein. The sample consists of some 300,000 distinct CDR3 sequences, around 10% of them appearing once. This clonotype has at least ten counts. No antigen is known for it. The sequenced material came from PBMCs. This TCR was sampled from a human donor in good health (CMV status not recorded). Some clones in this sample may be carry-over from other donors' samples. The V and J genes are TRBV6-6 and TRBJ2-7, with TRBD1 as a possible D gene (6 bases). The CDR3 bases are TGTGCCACTACGGAAGGGGGCTACGAGCAGTACTTC. It yields the protein CATTEGGYEQYF.